These 15 T cell receptor beta chains were all obtained from the same sample, sequenced in a study of blood T cell repertoires in COVID-19. Here immunoSEQ multiplex PCR was the method, and the copy in TCRdb shows in-frame clones only, minus some. The data hold 350,000 to 450,000 clones, with approximately 90% observed a single time. Sequencing was performed on PBMCs or T cells enriched from blood (not recorded which). All receptors come from a woman between 40 and 50 years old who had been exposed to COVID-19.

This clone has a single count. The chain carries TRBV10-3 and TRBJ2-3, with 9 positions matching TRBD2. With 4 bases clipped from V and 0 bases from J, the junction kept 5 bases outside the gene matches. This CDR3 spans 16 amino acids. The germline CDR1 and CDR2 sequences are ENHRY and SYGVKD. The CDR3 here is CAISGLAVFSTDTQYF. CDR3 DNA: TGTGCCATCAGTGGACTAGCGGTCTTTAGCACAGATACGCAGTATTTT.

On this clone itself: The sample has other DNA sequences that encode this CDR3 too. The chain has TRBV7-9 and TRBJ1-5, with TRBD1 matching over 9 bases. The CDR3 has 15 residues. Germline CDR1 is SEHNR and CDR2 is FQNEAQ (reference sequence). V shed 1 base and J 5 bases; nucleotides not matched to a gene: 3. CDR3 residues: CASSLGTGGDQPQHF. CDR3 sequence (DNA): TGTGCCAGCAGCTTAGGAACAGGGGGCGATCAGCCCCAGCATTTT. The whole variable domain, remainder taken from reference TRBV7-9 and TRBJ1-5, is DTGVSQNPRHKITKRGQNVTFRCDPISEHNRLYWYRQTLGQGPEFLTYFQNEAQLEKSRLLSDRFSAERPKGSFSTLEIQRTEQGDSAMYLCASSLGTGGDQPQHFGDGTRLSIL.

The V call is TRBV18, the J call TRBJ1-6; TRBD1 might be the D (5 bases). The V and J ends lost 4 bases and 10 bases respectively, with 23 bases between them. The CDR3 runs to 17 residues. Germline V gene sequence: CDR1 KGHSH, CDR2 LQKENI. The CDR3 DNA reads as TGTGCCAGCTCACGAGGGACCGGAGCAGGTGGGGGGTCACCCCTCCACTTT. This gives the protein CASSRGTGAGGGSPLHF.

The chain recombines TRBV2 with TRBJ2-1, with 8 positions matching TRBD2. This CDR3 is 15 amino acids long. Per the germline V gene, CDR1 is SNHLY and CDR2 is FYNNEI. The trim removed 3 bases at V and 4 bases at J, leaving 5 bases unmatched. The chain's CDR3 is CASSELAGLYNEQFF. CDR3 nucleotide sequence: TGTGCCAGCAGTGAGCTAGCGGGCCTATACAATGAGCAGTTCTTC. The full variable domain, with the rest looked up from reference TRBV2 and TRBJ2-1, is EPEVTQTPSHQVTQMGQEVILRCVPISNHLYFYWYRQILGQKVEFLVSFYNNEISEKSEIFDDQFSVERPDGSNFTLKIRSTKLEDSAMYFCASSELAGLYNEQFFGPGTRLTVL.

This clone was seen many times. The chain employs TRBV5-1 and TRBJ2-7; maybe TRBD1 (5 bases). Between the trimmed V and J ends, which lost 3 bases and 2 bases, there was a span of 12 bases. The length of the CDR3 is 14 residues. The V gene's germline CDR1 is SGHRS and CDR2 YFSETQ. CDR3 nucleotides: TGCGCCAGCAGCTCCCTCCAAGGGGCCTACGAGCAGTACTTC. Translated, it gives CASSSLQGAYEQYF. Using reference TRBV5-1 and TRBJ2-7 for the parts outside the CDR3, the full variable domain is KAGVTQTPRYLIKTRGQQVTLSCSPISGHRSVSWYQQTPGQGLQFLFEYFSETQRNKGNFPGRFSGRQFSNSRSEMNVSTLELGDSALYLCASSSLQGAYEQYFGPGTRLTVT.

The rearrangement uses TRBV3-1 (or the pseudogene TRBV3-2) and TRBJ2-2; TRBD2 matches 10 bases. With V trimmed by 7 bases and J by 7 bases, 12 bases remained unmatched. CDR1 and CDR2 from the germline V gene are LGHDT and YNNKEL (reference sequence). The CDR3 is 16 residues long. CDR3 amino acids: CASTPLAGGIFGELFF. The CDR3 DNA sequence: TGTGCCAGCACCCCCTTAGCGGGAGGAATCTTCGGGGAGCTGTTTTTT.

J is TRBJ1-3 and V is TRBV6-1; TRBD1 matches at 9 bases. Germline CDR1 and CDR2: MNHNS and SASEGT. This CDR3 has 20 residues. V lost 1 base, J lost 0 bases, and 13 bases stayed unmatched. CDR3: CASSEGRTGVRLSSGNTIYF. CDR3 DNA sequence: TGTGCCAGCAGTGAAGGCAGGACAGGGGTCCGCCTCAGCTCTGGAAACACCATATATTTT.

J is TRBJ2-3 and V is TRBV24-1; 7 nucleotides match TRBD1. This CDR3 is built from 12 residues. With V trimmed by 12 bases and J by 6 bases, 8 bases remained unmatched. CDR1 and CDR2 from the germline V gene are KGHDR and SFDVKD. DNA of the CDR3: TGTGCCGCAGACAAGACAGGGGATACGCAGTATTTT. It codes for CAADKTGDTQYF.

This rearrangement joins TRBV7-8 to TRBJ2-6; 8 bases match TRBD1. CDR3 length: 17 residues. Losses at the gene ends were 5 bases for V and 2 bases for J; bases not matched to a gene: 8. CDR1 and CDR2 from the germline V gene are SGHVS and FQNEAQ. CDR3 region: CASSHRTGRTGANVLTF. CDR3 nucleotide sequence: TGTGCCAGCAGCCATCGGACAGGGAGGACTGGGGCCAACGTCCTGACTTTC.

The CDR3 coding sequence is TGTGCCAGCAGCTTGGATGCGGGGAGCTCCTACAATGAGCAGTTCTTC. It is translated as CASSLDAGSSYNEQFF. V and J are TRBV5-5 and TRBJ2-1; a weak D match, TRBD2 (6 bases). The CDR3 has 16 residues. Germline V gives CDR1 SGHKS, CDR2 YYEKEE (reference sequence). Trimming stripped 0 bases from V and 0 bases from J, with 10 bases between.

The chain has TRBV7-9 and TRBJ2-7; D is possibly TRBD2 (5 bases). CDR1 and CDR2 from the germline V gene are SEHNR and FQNEAQ (reference sequence). CDR3 length equals 13 residues. The V gene lost 4 bases and the J gene lost 8 bases, with 15 bases spanning the gap. CDR3 in amino acids: CASSSHSGLQQYF. The CDR3 region has the DNA TGTGCCAGCAGCTCCCATTCCGGACTCCAGCAGTACTTC.

The chain recombines TRBV13 with TRBJ2-7, with D possibly TRBD2 on 6 matching bases. Germline CDR1 and CDR2: PRHDT and FYEKMQ (reference sequence). The CDR3 has 12 amino acids. Trimming shortened V by 2 bases and J by 9 bases, and 11 bases separated the two germline ends. CDR3 nucleotides: TGTGCCAGCAGCTTACATCTCGGGGGGCAGTACTTC. Translated, it gives CASSLHLGGQYF.

This chain links TRBV21-1 with TRBJ1-2. TRBV21-1 is a pseudogene. The CDR3 loop spans 14 amino acids. The DNA of the CDR3 is TGTGCCAGCGCACCTAAGATGTTCCAGAGGGGCTACACCTTC. Encoded protein: CASAPKMFQRGYTF.

The V gene is TRBV12-3 or TRBV12-4, the J gene TRBJ2-4, with D tentatively TRBD2 (6 bases). Trimming pared 6 bases from V and 6 bases from J, leaving 12 bases between. The CDR3 loop spans 13 amino acids. CDR3 region: CASRGGAPNIQYF. CDR3 DNA sequence: TGTGCCAGCAGAGGCGGGGCCCCAAACATTCAGTACTTC.

This clone was seen a handful of times. The chain is built from TRBV7-9 and TRBJ1-6; a possible D gene is TRBD1 (6 bases). Germline V gene sequence: CDR1 SEHNR, CDR2 FQNEAQ (reference sequence). The V end was cut by 5 bases, the J end by 10 bases, with 15 bases between. The CDR3 loop spans 14 amino acids. The CDR3 protein is CASSTEGEGSPLHF. CDR3 nucleotides: TGTGCCAGCAGCACAGAGGGGGAAGGGTCACCCCTCCACTTT. The full variable domain, with the rest looked up from reference TRBV7-9 and TRBJ1-6, is DTGVSQNPRHKITKRGQNVTFRCDPISEHNRLYWYRQTLGQGPEFLTYFQNEAQLEKSRLLSDRFSAERPKGSFSTLEIQRTEQGDSAMYLCASSTEGEGSPLHFGNGTRLTVT.